The present TCR beta chain was sequenced within a study of early stage breast cancer tumors. General study results and limits: Blood repertoires resembled normal breast more than tumor. Most shared enriched TCRB sequences were commonly generated ones.

For this clone: Its antigen is as yet unknown.

V was pared by 3 bases and J by 3 bases, with 14 bases between. CDR3 length: 14 amino acids. Germline CDR1 and CDR2: GTSNPN and SVGIG (reference sequence). Each sample had two DNA replicates, 0.5 to 0.65 ug blood or about 1.5 ug tissue. Here immunoSEQ multiplex PCR was the method, and the copy in TCRdb shows in-frame clones only, minus some. Among fewer than 90,000 clones listed, 70% to 85% were seen once. The TCR sequence derives from a person between 60 and 70 years old with breast cancer. The rearrangement links TRBV30 to TRBJ2-5; the D call may be TRBD1 or TRBD2 (5 bases each). The sample taken for sequencing was blood. CDR3 region: CAWSYGTAKETQYF. The CDR3 DNA reads as TGTGCCTGGAGCTACGGGACCGCGAAAGAGACCCAGTACTTC.